The clone carrying this TCR beta chain was detected only a few times. The target antigen is unknown. The V end was cut by 0 bases, the J end by 1 base, with 12 bases between. The V gene's germline CDR1 is MDHEN and CDR2 SYDVKM. The CDR3 is 16 amino acids. Produced via immunoSEQ multiplex PCR; TCRdb's table is partial and in-frame only. The sample records some 190,000 clones, roughly 94% being singletons. This sample is part of a study of T cell responses to AZD1222 COVID-19 vaccine. Study findings and constraints: No day 14 peak samples; only post-peak repertoires were characterized. There were vaccine-associated CD4 TCRs across spike, dominant at 160-218 and 743-854. Spike-specific TCR breadth and depth grew following two AZD1222 doses.

The clonotype comes from an adult who received the MenACWY meningococcal vaccine as a control. This rearrangement joins TRBV28 to TRBJ1-1, with D possibly TRBD1 on 6 matching bases. The input for sequencing was peripheral blood, taken 28 days after the second dose of the MenACWY control vaccine. The CDR3 bases are TGTGCCAGCAGTTTATGGGGGGCAGGGACGAACACTGAAGCTTTCTTT. Translating it yields CASSLWGAGTNTEAFF.